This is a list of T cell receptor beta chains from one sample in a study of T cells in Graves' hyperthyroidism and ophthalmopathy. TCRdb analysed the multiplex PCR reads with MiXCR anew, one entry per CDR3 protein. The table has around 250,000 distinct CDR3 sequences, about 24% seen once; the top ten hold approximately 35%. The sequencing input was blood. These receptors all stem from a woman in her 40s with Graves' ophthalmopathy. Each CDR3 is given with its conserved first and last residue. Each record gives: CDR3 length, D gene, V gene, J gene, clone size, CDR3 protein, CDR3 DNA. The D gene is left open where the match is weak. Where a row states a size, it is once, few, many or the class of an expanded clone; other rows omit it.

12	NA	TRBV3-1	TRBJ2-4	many	CASSQDRIIQYF	TGTGCCAGCAGCCAAGATCGAATCATTCAGTACTTC
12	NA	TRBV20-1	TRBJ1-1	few	CSASGEGTEAFF	TGCAGTGCTTCAGGGGAGGGCACTGAAGCTTTCTTT
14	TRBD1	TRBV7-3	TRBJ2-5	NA	CASSRGAGGETQYF	TGTGCCAGCAGCCGTGGAGCAGGGGGAGAGACCCAGTACTTC
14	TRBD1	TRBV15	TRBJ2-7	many	CATSRNRGPYEQYF	TGTGCCACCAGCAGAAACAGGGGACCCTACGAGCAGTACTTC
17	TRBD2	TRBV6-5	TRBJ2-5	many	CASSYSRLAGLQETQYF	TGTGCCAGCAGTTACTCGCGACTAGCGGGCCTCCAAGAGACCCAGTACTTC
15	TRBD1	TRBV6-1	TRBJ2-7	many	CASSERTGGIYEQYF	TGTGCCAGCAGTGAAAGGACAGGGGGCATCTACGAGCAGTACTTC
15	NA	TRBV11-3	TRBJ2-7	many	CASSFGTGAPYEQHF	NA
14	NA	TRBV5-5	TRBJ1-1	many	CASSPGHMNTEAFF	TGTGCCAGCAGCCCAGGACACATGAACACTGAAGCTTTCTTT
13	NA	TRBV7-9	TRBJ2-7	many	CASSLGVISEQYF	TGTGCCAGCAGCTTAGGTGTGATATCCGAGCAGTACTTC
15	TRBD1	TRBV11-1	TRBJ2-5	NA	CASSSPGQGSETQYF	TGTGCCAGCAGCAGTCCTGGACAGGGATCGGAGACCCAGTACTTC